The sequence of this T cell receptor beta chain was determined in a study of T cell responses to AZD1222 COVID-19 vaccine. General study points: No day 14 peak samples; only post-peak repertoires were characterized.

V was clipped by 4 bases and J by 7 bases; unmatched bases: 5. CDR3 length: 15 residues. Germline CDR1 SGHTA, CDR2 FQGNSA. Using immunoSEQ multiplex PCR, the repertoire was profiled, and TCRdb retains in-frame clones only, with some absent. The sample has some 85,000 clones, about 90% seen once. As for this clone: What it binds is unknown.

Material: peripheral blood, obtained on day 0 of AZD1222 vaccination. The TCR was taken from an adult in good health. The chain links TRBV7-2 to TRBJ2-3, with 13 bases matching TRBD2. The CDR3 is CASSSGLAGVNTQYF. CDR3 coding DNA: TGTGCCAGCAGCTCTGGACTAGCGGGAGTAAATACGCAGTATTTT.